These 20 T cell receptor beta chains originate from one sample sequenced in a study of blood T cell repertoires in COVID-19. Data came from immunoSEQ multiplex PCR; TCRdb stores just in-frame clones and leaves some out. The table lists 140,000 to 150,000 clones, 80% to 90% of them singletons, with around 2.9% in the top ten. The specimen was peripheral blood. All receptors come from a man aged 60 to 75 with active or convalescent COVID-19.

The V call is TRBV18, the J call TRBJ2-7; 8 bases match TRBD2. The CDR3 sequence is 15 residues long. Germline loops: CDR1 KGHSH, CDR2 LQKENI. The ends lost 0 bases at V and 6 bases at J; junction bases unmatched: 7. CDR3 sequence reads: CASSPPGLGLPEQYF. In DNA form, the CDR3 reads TGTGCCAGCTCACCACCGGGACTAGGTCTGCCCGAGCAGTACTTC.

V gene TRBV30 combines with J gene TRBJ1-5; D is unclear. This CDR3 is built from 13 residues. The V and J ends lost 1 base and 11 bases respectively, with 15 bases between them. CDR1 is GTSNPN and CDR2 is SVGIG in the germline V gene (reference sequence). The CDR3 reads CAWSGPTGGSQHF. CDR3 nucleotide sequence: TGTGCCTGGAGTGGACCGACGGGAGGGTCCCAGCATTTT.

The rearrangement joins TRBV6-5 to TRBJ2-5; D is possibly TRBD2 (6 bases). Germline CDR1 is MNHEY and CDR2 is SVGAGI. V was pared by 0 bases and J by 5 bases, with 10 bases between. The CDR3 contains 14 residues. The CDR3 protein is CASSYSRTKETQYF. Here the CDR3 DNA reads TGTGCCAGCAGTTACTCCCGGACTAAGGAGACCCAGTACTTC.

V is TRBV2 and J is TRBJ1-4, with D unresolved. V lost 4 bases and J 8 bases, leaving 17 bases between the germline ends. The germline V gene has CDR1 SNHLY and CDR2 FYNNEI. CDR3 length equals 15 residues. Here the CDR3 reads CASSVLYGGNEKLFF. The CDR3 nucleotides read TGTGCCAGCAGTGTCTTATACGGCGGGAACGAAAAACTGTTTTTT.

The J gene is TRBJ2-2, the V gene TRBV28; TRBD1 matches 8 bases. The CDR3 sequence is 16 residues long. CDR1 is MDHEN and CDR2 is SYDVKM in the germline V gene. V dropped 5 bases and J dropped 5; count of bases not matched to a gene: 10. The CDR3 DNA is TGTGCCAGCAGTCCCTTCAGGGGGCCGGGGACCGGGGAGCTGTTTTTT. Protein sequence: CASSPFRGPGTGELFF.

Concerning this clone: The sample carries other DNA sequences with the same CDR3. The chain combines TRBV19 with TRBJ1-2; D perhaps matches TRBD1 (5 bases). The CDR3 totals 15 residues. The V end lost 3 bases, the J end lost 0 bases, and 11 bases lay between the germline ends. Germline V gene data show CDR1 as LNHDA and CDR2 as SQIVND (reference sequence). The CDR3 spells CASSILGTANYGYTF. In nucleotides, the CDR3 is TGTGCCAGTAGTATTTTGGGGACTGCTAACTATGGCTACACCTTC.

The chain employs TRBV28 and TRBJ1-1, with TRBD1 identical over 9 bases. Germline V gene lookup returns CDR1 MDHEN and CDR2 SYDVKM. Losses at the gene ends were 5 bases for V and 4 bases for J; bases not matched to a gene: 5. This CDR3 region has 14 residues. The CDR3 DNA follows: TGTGCCAGCAGTCACCCGGACAGGGGCACTGAAGCTTTCTTT. Translated, it gives CASSHPDRGTEAFF. The full variable domain, rest sourced from reference TRBV28 and TRBJ1-1, is DVKVTQSSRYLVKRTGEKVFLECVQDMDHENMFWYRQDPGLGLRLIYFSYDVKMKEKGDIPEGYSVSREKKERFSLILESASTNQTSMYLCASSHPDRGTEAFFGQGTRLTVV.

The rearrangement uses TRBV5-1 and TRBJ1-3, with D unclear. This CDR3 comprises 14 residues. V shed 4 bases and J shed 0 bases, with 8 bases lying between them. CDR1 and CDR2 (germline): SGHRS, YFSETQ. In nucleotides, the CDR3 is TGCGCCAGCAGCAGCGGGCCCTCTGGAAACACCATATATTTT. Translating gives CASSSGPSGNTIYF.

The sample holds one count of this clone. CDR3 DNA sequence: TGCGCCAGCAGCCAAGATCCACGGGGTTCGTCCTATGGCTACACCTTC. Translating gives CASSQDPRGSSYGYTF. The rearrangement joins TRBV4-3 to TRBJ1-2; D is uncertain. The CDR3 spans 16 residues. Trimming stripped 0 bases from V and 4 bases from J, with 15 bases between. Germline CDR1 LGHNA, CDR2 YSLEER.

The chain combines TRBV28 with TRBJ2-7; 7 nucleotides match TRBD1. The trim removed 6 bases at V and 1 base at J, leaving 6 bases unmatched. Looked up from germline, CDR1 is MDHEN and CDR2 is SYDVKM. This CDR3 region has 14 residues. The CDR3 nucleotides are TGTGCCAGCAGCGACAGGGAAGCTTCCTACGAGCAGTACTTC. Translating it yields CASSDREASYEQYF.

The gene calls are TRBV5-1 and TRBJ1-1; D ambiguous. Looked up from germline, CDR1 is SGHRS and CDR2 is YFSETQ. The CDR3 loop spans 14 amino acids. V dropped 0 bases and J dropped 5 bases, with 11 bases sitting between them. CDR3 nucleotide sequence: TGCGCCAGCAGCTTGGAACGAAGAGAAACTGAAGCTTTCTTT. Translation: CASSLERRETEAFF.

The chain couples TRBV5-1 to TRBJ1-2, with D tentatively TRBD1 (5 bases). The CDR3 runs 15 residues. Trimming removed 7 bases from V and 0 bases from J, with 16 bases in between. Germline CDR1 reads SGHRS; CDR2 reads YFSETQ. The DNA of the CDR3 is TGCGCCAGCGCCCCCGGGGGGGAACCTAACTATGGCTACACCTTC. Translation: CASAPGGEPNYGYTF. Complete variable domain (other parts from reference TRBV5-1 and TRBJ1-2): KAGVTQTPRYLIKTRGQQVTLSCSPISGHRSVSWYQQTPGQGLQFLFEYFSETQRNKGNFPGRFSGRQFSNSRSEMNVSTLELGDSALYLCASAPGGEPNYGYTFGSGTRLTVV.

V and J are TRBV6-2 or TRBV6-3 and TRBJ1-1; D call uncertain. The V end lost 0 bases, the J end lost 5 bases, and 4 bases lay between the germline ends. The CDR3 has 12 amino acids. CDR1 MNHEY and CDR2 SVGEGT come from the germline V gene. CDR3: CASSYSRTEAFF. The DNA of the CDR3 is TGTGCCAGCAGTTACTCCCGGACTGAAGCTTTCTTT.

This clone has only one observation. The chain links TRBV4-3 to TRBJ2-3, with 7 bases aligning to TRBD2. Germline CDR1 and CDR2: LGHNA and YSLEER. The CDR3 has 16 amino acids. V shed 2 bases, J shed 1 base, and the junction held 6 bases outside the gene matches. The CDR3 nucleotides are TGCGCCAGCAGCCAATCAGCGAGCGGGGGCACAGATACGCAGTATTTT. It translates to CASSQSASGGTDTQYF.

The rearrangement links TRBV3-1 (or the pseudogene TRBV3-2) to TRBJ2-3; D remains ambiguous. This CDR3 has 13 residues. CDR1 is LGHDT and CDR2 is YNNKEL in the germline V gene (reference sequence). V dropped 0 bases and J dropped 5 bases, with 6 bases sitting between them. DNA for the CDR3: TGTGCCAGCAGCCAAGAGGAGCGAGATACGCAGTATTTT. Amino acid sequence: CASSQEERDTQYF.

This chain connects TRBV6-4 to TRBJ2-3, with D possibly being TRBD2 (5 bases). The V gene lost 6 bases and the J gene lost 2 bases, with 9 bases spanning the gap. This CDR3 has 13 amino acids. In germline, CDR1 is MRHNA, CDR2 SNTAGT. The CDR3 sequence is CASSLTITDTQYF. CDR3 DNA sequence: TGTGCCAGCAGCTTGACTATCACAGATACGCAGTATTTT.

The rearrangement uses TRBV28 and TRBJ1-2; 8 bases are a match to TRBD1. J lost 8 bases, V lost 2 bases, and 13 bases had no gene match. CDR1 MDHEN and CDR2 SYDVKM come from the germline V gene. The CDR3 is 16 residues long. CDR3 sequence: CASSLPTPTGANGYTF. CDR3 coding DNA: TGTGCCAGCAGTTTACCTACACCGACAGGGGCAAACGGCTACACCTTC.

This sequence joins TRBV19 and TRBJ2-3; 7 nucleotides align to TRBD2. CDR3 size: 15 residues. Trimming cost V 5 bases and J 3 bases; bases outside gene matches: 8. CDR1 and CDR2 (germline): LNHDA, SQIVND (reference sequence). The chain's CDR3 is CASSPFVGGTDTQYF. The CDR3 DNA is TGTGCCAGTAGTCCCTTCGTGGGGGGGACAGATACGCAGTATTTT. The whole variable domain, filled in from reference TRBV19 and TRBJ2-3, reads DGGITQSPKYLFRKEGQNVTLSCEQNLNHDAMYWYRQDPGQGLRLIYYSQIVNDFQKGDIAEGYSVSREKKESFPLTVTSAQKNPTAFYLCASSPFVGGTDTQYFGPGTRLTVL.

This chain links TRBV11-2 with TRBJ1-2; tentative D call: TRBD1 (5 bases). Germline CDR1 SGHAT, CDR2 FQNNGV. Trimming took off 5 bases at V and 6 bases at J, with 16 bases between the two ends. There are 14 residues in the CDR3. CDR3 residues: CASSKGPSGDGYTF. CDR3 bases: TGTGCCAGCAGCAAAGGGCCATCGGGGGATGGCTACACCTTC.

The chain uses TRBV5-1 and TRBJ2-7; maybe TRBD2 (6 bases). Trimming removed 3 bases at V and 0 bases at J, with 10 bases between. CDR1 is SGHRS, CDR2 YFSETQ, per germline. The CDR3 is made up of 14 amino acids. This CDR3 is CASSSAGTSYEQYF. The CDR3 coding sequence is TGCGCCAGCAGCTCCGCGGGGACCTCCTACGAGCAGTACTTC. Filled out from reference TRBV5-1 and TRBJ2-7, the complete variable domain reads KAGVTQTPRYLIKTRGQQVTLSCSPISGHRSVSWYQQTPGQGLQFLFEYFSETQRNKGNFPGRFSGRQFSNSRSEMNVSTLELGDSALYLCASSSAGTSYEQYFGPGTRLTVT.